These 29 T cell receptor beta chains share one sample of origin, sequenced in a study of identical twins. TCRdb called the 5' RACE reads again in MiXCR, with one record for every CDR3 protein. This table has 450,000 to 500,000 distinct CDR3 sequences, roughly an eighth appearing once. The sample also formed part of further work on yellow fever vaccine responses in identical twins.

Material for sequencing was CD4+ T cells sorted from blood. The receptors derive from a woman between 18 and 30 years old in good health.

CDR3 loop: CASSRGQTGNEQFF. The CDR3 bases are TGTGCCAGCAGTCGGGGACAAACGGGGAATGAGCAGTTCTTC. The chain recombines TRBV6-1 with TRBJ2-1, with D perhaps TRBD1 (6 bases). V shed 5 bases and J shed 7 bases, with 15 bases lying between them. This CDR3 spans 14 amino acids. Germline V gives CDR1 MNHNS, CDR2 SASEGT.

This clonotype was detected a few times. The J gene is TRBJ1-2, the V gene TRBV5-6, with 7 positions matching TRBD1. From germline, CDR1 is SGHDT and CDR2 YYEEEE. V lost 1 base, J lost 12 bases, and 12 bases stayed unmatched. CDR3 length equals 14 residues. CDR3 protein: CASSLYRGSPQHTF. The CDR3 DNA reads as TGTGCCAGCAGCTTGTACAGGGGATCACCCCAGCACACCTTC.

V is TRBV3-1 and J is TRBJ2-1; TRBD2 aligns across 7 bases. Germline lookup yields CDR1 LGHDT and CDR2 YNNKEL (reference sequence). The CDR3 has 16 residues. The J segment lost 6 bases and the V segment lost 5 bases, leaving 13 bases of the junction unmatched. The CDR3 sequence: CASSTSTSSPLNEQFF. CDR3 nucleotides: TGTGCCAGCAGCACTTCGACTAGCTCGCCCCTCAATGAGCAGTTCTTC.

The chain links TRBV28 to TRBJ2-1; D possibly uses TRBD1 or TRBD2 (6 bases each). The CDR3 has 17 residues. With 2 bases removed from V and 4 bases from J, the gap between germline ends came to 18 bases. CDR1 is MDHEN, CDR2 SYDVKM, per germline. The CDR3 bases are TGTGCCAGCAGTTTAAGTTTTAGGGGGAGGACTTACAATGAGCAGTTCTTC. Amino acids: CASSLSFRGRTYNEQFF.

This clonotype came up many times. This chain connects TRBV4-2 to TRBJ2-1, with D perhaps TRBD1 (6 bases). CDR1 and CDR2 (germline): LGHNA, YNFKEQ. The V end was cut by 3 bases, the J end by 5 bases, with 11 bases between. The CDR3 covers 14 residues. The CDR3: CASSQGTGNNEQFF. The CDR3 DNA reads as TGTGCCAGCAGCCAGGGTACAGGGAACAATGAGCAGTTCTTC.

The J gene is TRBJ2-1, the V gene TRBV11-2; 12 bases agree with TRBD2. The ends lost 2 bases at V and 0 bases at J; junction bases unmatched: 14. The CDR3 has 21 amino acids. CDR1 SGHAT and CDR2 FQNNGV come from the germline V gene. The CDR3 DNA reads as TGTGCCAGCAGCTTATTCTCTATAGGAACTAGCGGGAGGTCCTCCTACAATGAGCAGTTCTTC. Its protein is CASSLFSIGTSGRSSYNEQFF.

The rearrangement uses TRBV7-8 and TRBJ2-5; 7 bases agree with TRBD1. Germline CDR1 SGHVS, CDR2 FQNEAQ. The junction had 7 bases not matched to a gene; V was cut back by 1 base and J by 5 bases. CDR3 length equals 15 residues. CDR3 protein: CASSLEGGPWETQYF. The CDR3 region has the DNA TGTGCCAGCAGCTTAGAAGGGGGCCCGTGGGAGACCCAGTACTTC. The whole variable domain, remainder taken from reference TRBV7-8 and TRBJ2-5, is GAGVSQSPRYKVAKRGQDVALRCDPISGHVSLFWYQQALGQGPEFLTYFQNEAQLDKSGLPSDRFFAERPEGSVSTLKIQRTQQEDSAVYLCASSLEGGPWETQYFGPGTRLLVL.

This clonotype has just a few counts. This chain joins TRBV20-1 and TRBJ2-7; TRBD1 matches 10 bases. This CDR3 spans 13 amino acids. The germline V gene encodes CDR1 DFQATT and CDR2 SNEGSKA (reference sequence). With V trimmed by 4 bases and J by 4 bases, 4 bases remained unmatched. Written as DNA, the CDR3 is TGCAGTGCTACGGGACAGGGGATATACGAGCAGTACTTC. It translates to CSATGQGIYEQYF.

The chain employs TRBV30 and TRBJ2-7; D unresolved. The CDR3 covers 15 residues. Germline CDR1 reads GTSNPN; CDR2 reads SVGIG (reference sequence). Trimming shortened V by 4 bases and J by 0 bases, and 16 bases separated the two germline ends. CDR3 nucleotide sequence: TGTGCCTGGACCGTTAAGGGTAGCACCTCCTACGAGCAGTACTTC. Translated: CAWTVKGSTSYEQYF. Full variable domain (rest looked up from reference TRBV30 and TRBJ2-7): SQTIHQWPATLVQPVGSPLSLECTVEGTSNPNLYWYRQAAGRGLQLLFYSVGIGQISSEVPQNLSASRPQDRQFILSSKKLLLSDSGFYLCAWTVKGSTSYEQYFGPGTRLTVT.

CDR3 nucleotides: TGTGCCAGCTTACTGGGCTCATCTTCCTACGAGCAGTACTTC. It specifies CASLLGSSSYEQYF. The chain combines TRBV2 with TRBJ2-7; D call uncertain. This CDR3 is 14 amino acids long. Germline-derived CDR1 and CDR2 are SNHLY and FYNNEI. With 8 bases removed from V and 1 base from J, the gap between germline ends came to 15 bases.

The chain joins TRBV20-1 to TRBJ1-2; D call uncertain. The CDR3 is made up of 11 amino acids. Germline-derived CDR1 and CDR2 are DFQATT and SNEGSKA (reference sequence). Deletions cut 0 bases from V and 8 bases from J, with 7 bases between. CDR3 nucleotide sequence: TGCAGTGCTAGAGATCTCCACGGCTACACCTTC. It is translated as CSARDLHGYTF.

This sequence joins TRBV5-5 and TRBJ2-5; D is possibly TRBD1 (6 bases). Germline-derived CDR1 and CDR2 are SGHKS and YYEKEE (reference sequence). CDR3 length: 14 amino acids. The V end was cut by 1 base, the J end by 5 bases, with 12 bases between. The CDR3, as DNA: TGTGCCAGCAGCTTGACAGGGTCGAAGGAGACCCAGTACTTC. Translating gives CASSLTGSKETQYF.

There are a few counts of this clonotype. V and J are TRBV6-2 or TRBV6-3 and TRBJ1-1; perhaps TRBD1 as D (5 bases). The CDR3 covers 13 residues. Germline loops: CDR1 MNHEY, CDR2 SVGEGT. The CDR3 sequence is CAALGDRNTEAFF. CDR3 sequence (DNA): TGTGCAGCTCTAGGGGACCGGAACACTGAAGCTTTCTTT.

This clonotype was found a few times. CDR3 sequence: CASSEDAYRGQNYGYTF. The DNA of the CDR3 is TGTGCCAGCAGTGAAGATGCCTACCGGGGGCAGAACTATGGCTACACCTTC. This chain links TRBV6-1 with TRBJ1-2, with TRBD1 as a possible D gene (6 bases). Germline V lookup: CDR1 MNHNS, CDR2 SASEGT. V dropped 1 base and J dropped 2 bases, with 17 bases sitting between them. The CDR3 is made up of 17 amino acids.

This chain joins TRBV5-6 and TRBJ2-3; 9 bases map to TRBD1. This CDR3 spans 17 amino acids. V gave up 3 bases and J gave up 2 bases; unmatched junction bases: 10. Germline V gene sequence: CDR1 SGHDT, CDR2 YYEEEE. This CDR3 reads CASSSPTGTGFTDTQYF. Written as DNA, the CDR3 is TGTGCCAGCAGCTCTCCAACCGGGACAGGGTTCACAGATACGCAGTATTTT. Using reference TRBV5-6 and TRBJ2-3 for the parts outside the CDR3, the full variable domain is DAGVTQSPTHLIKTRGQQVTLRCSPKSGHDTVSWYQQALGQGPQFIFQYYEEEERQRGNFPDRFSGHQFPNYSSELNVNALLLGDSALYLCASSSPTGTGFTDTQYFGPGTRLTVL.

This clonotype was seen only a few times. At one boundary the junction diverges from the germline segment, which might be a read error. The chain has TRBV7-7 and TRBJ2-1; TRBD2 might be the D (7 bases). CDR1 and CDR2 (germline): SSHAT, FNYEAQ (reference sequence). This CDR3 has 15 amino acids. The CDR3 nucleotides read TGTGCTAGCAGCCCAACAGAGGGGGGGTTCAATGAGCAGTTCTTC. This encodes CASSPTEGGFNEQFF.

The chain uses TRBV7-9 and TRBJ2-1, with 8 bases that match TRBD2. The CDR3 consists of 15 residues. Germline V gene sequence: CDR1 SEHNR, CDR2 FQNEAQ (reference sequence). Trimming removed 6 bases from V and 6 bases from J; junction bases left unmatched: 10. The CDR3 spells CASSQRELGSNEQFF. The CDR3, as DNA: TGTGCCAGCAGTCAGCGGGAGTTAGGATCCAATGAGCAGTTCTTC.

The chain recombines TRBV7-8 with TRBJ1-1; D is uncertain. Trimming removed 4 bases from V and 2 bases from J, with 14 bases in between. Per germline, CDR1 SGHVS and CDR2 FQNEAQ. The CDR3 is made up of 15 amino acids. This CDR3 reads CASSSTGALNTEAFF. The CDR3 DNA reads as TGTGCCAGCAGCTCCACTGGAGCGCTCAACACTGAAGCTTTCTTT.

This chain uses TRBV6-2 or TRBV6-3 with TRBJ1-1; the match to TRBD1 covers 8 bases. CDR1 and CDR2 from the germline V gene are MNHEY and SVGEGT. J gave up 1 base and V 2 bases, and 6 bases lay outside the gene matches. The CDR3 sequence is 16 residues long. CDR3 in amino acids: CASSYTAGGRNTEAFF. CDR3 nucleotides: TGTGCCAGCAGTTACACGGCAGGGGGCCGGAACACTGAAGCTTTCTTT.

This clonotype was counted between two and nine times. V usage is TRBV10-3 and J usage is TRBJ2-5; D may be TRBD2 (5 bases). The CDR3 extends over 10 amino acids. Per the germline V gene, CDR1 is ENHRY and CDR2 is SYGVKD. Trimming stripped 8 bases from V and 5 bases from J, with 6 bases between. This CDR3 is CAIGGETQYF. The CDR3 nucleotides are TGTGCCATCGGCGGGGAGACCCAGTACTTC.

This clonotype was recorded at least ten times. The chain joins TRBV24-1 to TRBJ1-2, with 8 bases aligning to TRBD1. Germline V CDR1 and CDR2: KGHDR, SFDVKD. This CDR3 region has 15 residues. V gave up 4 bases and J gave up 3 bases; unmatched junction bases: 6. The DNA of the CDR3 is TGTGCCACCAGTGACGCAGGACAGGGCGACTATGGCTACACCTTC. Encoded protein: CATSDAGQGDYGYTF.

This clonotype was seen only a few times. The chain carries TRBV5-5 and TRBJ2-5; D call uncertain. This CDR3 is 15 amino acids long. Germline loops: CDR1 SGHKS, CDR2 YYEKEE (reference sequence). Trimming cost V 1 base and J 0 bases, with 10 bases left between them. For the CDR3, the DNA is TGTGCCAGCAGCTTGAATACAGTGTACCAAGAGACCCAGTACTTC. Residues: CASSLNTVYQETQYF.

The rearrangement links TRBV7-2 to TRBJ1-1; no definite D call. V was trimmed by 5 bases and J by 2 bases, leaving 12 bases between them. The CDR3 length is 14 residues. Germline V CDR1 and CDR2: SGHTA, FQGNSA. The CDR3 coding sequence is TGTGCCAGCAGCAATGGAGGTCATAACACTGAAGCTTTCTTT. Translating gives CASSNGGHNTEAFF.

This clonotype was detected many times. This chain links TRBV12-3 or TRBV12-4 with TRBJ1-2; D is possibly TRBD1 (5 bases). V was trimmed by 4 bases and J by 0 bases, leaving 9 bases between them. The CDR3 consists of 14 residues. Written as DNA, the CDR3 is TGTGCCAGCAGTTATACAGGAGCTAACTATGGCTACACCTTC. This translates into CASSYTGANYGYTF.

This chain connects TRBV4-3 to TRBJ2-7; 8 bases align to TRBD2. The CDR3 is 15 residues long. Germline trimming cut 1 base from V and 5 bases from J; bases unmatched to any gene: 7. The germline gives CDR1 LGHNA, CDR2 YSLEER. CDR3: CASSQVGTRTDEQYF. CDR3 nucleotide sequence: TGCGCCAGCAGCCAAGTGGGGACTAGGACAGACGAGCAGTACTTC.

A few counts support this clonotype. The chain joins TRBV20-1 to TRBJ1-1, with 7 bases matching TRBD1. Per the germline V gene, CDR1 is DFQATT and CDR2 is SNEGSKA (reference sequence). Trimming at V came to 3 bases and at J to 5 bases, leaving 3 bases not matched to a gene. There are 12 residues in the CDR3. CDR3 DNA: TGCAGTGCTAGGACAGGGCATACTGAAGCTTTCTTT. This translates into CSARTGHTEAFF.

The chain combines TRBV4-3 with TRBJ2-7; 10 nucleotides align to TRBD1. Germline V gene lookup returns CDR1 LGHNA and CDR2 YSLEER. V trimming: 5 bases; J trimming: 3 bases; junction bases outside the gene matches: 7. This CDR3 is 15 amino acids long. The CDR3 DNA follows: TGCGCCAGCAGCTGGGGGGACAGGGGATACTACGAGCAGTACTTC. It codes for CASSWGDRGYYEQYF.

The V call is TRBV5-1, the J call TRBJ2-2, with 9 bases fitting TRBD1. Trimming took 3 bases from V and 5 from J; bases not matched to a gene: 2. Germline assignment: CDR1 SGHRS and CDR2 YFSETQ. The CDR3 is made up of 14 amino acids. Here the CDR3 DNA reads TGCGCCAGCAGCTCGGGGACAGGGACCGGGGAGCTGTTTTTT. This sequence encodes CASSSGTGTGELFF. Full variable domain (remainder filled in from reference TRBV5-1 and TRBJ2-2): KAGVTQTPRYLIKTRGQQVTLSCSPISGHRSVSWYQQTPGQGLQFLFEYFSETQRNKGNFPGRFSGRQFSNSRSEMNVSTLELGDSALYLCASSSGTGTGELFFGEGSRLTVL.

The chain carries TRBV5-1 and TRBJ2-7; D remains unclear. This CDR3 comprises 13 residues. V dropped 4 bases and J dropped 6 bases, with 14 bases sitting between them. The germline V gene has CDR1 SGHRS and CDR2 YFSETQ. This CDR3 is CASSVDLPSEQYF. CDR3 coding DNA: TGCGCCAGCAGCGTGGACCTTCCGAGCGAGCAGTACTTC.